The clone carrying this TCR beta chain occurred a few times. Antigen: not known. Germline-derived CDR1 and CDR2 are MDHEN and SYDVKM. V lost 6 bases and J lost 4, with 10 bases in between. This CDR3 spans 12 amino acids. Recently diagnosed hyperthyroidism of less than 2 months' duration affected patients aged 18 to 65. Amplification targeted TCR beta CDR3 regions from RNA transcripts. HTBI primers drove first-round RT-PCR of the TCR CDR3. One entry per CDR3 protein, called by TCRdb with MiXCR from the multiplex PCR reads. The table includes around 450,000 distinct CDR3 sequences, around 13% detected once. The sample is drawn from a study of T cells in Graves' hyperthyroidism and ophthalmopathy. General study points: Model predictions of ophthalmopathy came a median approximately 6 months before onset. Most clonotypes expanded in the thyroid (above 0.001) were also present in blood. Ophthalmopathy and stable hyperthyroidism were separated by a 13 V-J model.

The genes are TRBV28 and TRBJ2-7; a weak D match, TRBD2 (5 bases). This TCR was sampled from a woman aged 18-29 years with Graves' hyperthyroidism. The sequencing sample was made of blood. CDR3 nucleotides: TGTGCCAGCAGCTGGGAGAGGTACGAGCAGTACTTC. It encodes CASSWERYEQYF.